Listed below are T cell receptor beta chains from one sample, sequenced in a study of cytomegalovirus exposure and HLA in healthy donors. Clones were read by immunoSEQ multiplex PCR, and TCRdb kept only the in-frame ones, dropping some. The sample contains roughly 260,000 clones, 80% to 90% of which appear only once. Sequencing was done on a sample of PBMCs. All receptors derive from a woman aged 40 to 55 in good health and CMV-seropositive. The CDR3 runs from the conserved cysteine through the conserved F or W. The D gene is left open where the match is weak. Clone size is given for some rows only: seen once, a few or many times, or a class if the clone is expanded.

>TRBD2|TRBV6-1|TRBJ2-1|NA
CASSDSGRALWHEQFF
TGTGCCAGCAGTGATAGCGGGAGGGCCCTCTGGCATGAGCAGTTCTTC
>TRBD2|TRBV4-3|TRBJ2-6|NA
CASSQDTWREGPIGANVLTF
TGCGCCAGCAGCCAAGATACATGGCGGGAGGGCCCGATAGGGGCCAACGTCCTGACTTTC
>TRBD1|TRBV10-3|TRBJ2-7|NA
CAINDGTGGYEQYF
TGTGCCATCAATGACGGGACAGGGGGCTACGAGCAGTACTTC
>TRBD2|TRBV7-9|TRBJ2-5|NA
CSSSLRLAGGPGETQYF
TGTTCCAGCAGCTTAAGACTAGCGGGAGGGCCGGGAGAGACCCAGTACTTC
>TRBD2|TRBV7-2|TRBJ2-7|once
CASSALAGVGEQYF
TGTGCCAGCAGCGCACTCGCGGGAGTCGGCGAGCAGTACTTC
>NA|TRBV7-2|TRBJ2-5|NA
CASSSYGSEETQYF
TGTGCCAGCAGCTCGTACGGGAGTGAGGAGACCCAGTACTTC
>NA|TRBV7-9|TRBJ2-5|NA
CASATPETQYF
TGTGCCAGCGCTACCCCAGAGACCCAGTACTTC
>NA|TRBV9|TRBJ2-7|NA
CASSEGYSRTYEQYF
TGTGCCAGCAGCGAGGGGTACAGTCGCACGTACGAGCAGTACTTC
>NA|TRBV6-5|TRBJ1-2|NA
CASSYGGQTYGYTF
TGTGCCAGCAGTTACGGTGGGCAGACCTATGGCTACACCTTC
>TRBD2|TRBV27|TRBJ2-7|NA
CASSRKRESSYEQYF
TGTGCCAGCAGTCGAAAGCGGGAGAGCTCCTACGAGCAGTACTTC
>NA|TRBV21-1|TRBJ1-1|once
CASRNRVVNTEAFF
TGTGCCAGCAGAAACAGGGTCGTGAACACTGAAGCTTTCTTT
>NA|TRBV6-1|TRBJ2-2|NA
CASSSDTGELFF
TGTGCCAGCAGTTCGGACACCGGGGAGCTGTTTTTT
>TRBD1|TRBV25-1|TRBJ1-5|NA
CASSDPGTGSEPQHF
TGTGCCAGCAGTGACCCCGGGACAGGGAGCGAGCCCCAGCATTTT
>NA|TRBV7-2|TRBJ1-1|NA
CASSLFRGLRNTEAFF
TGTGCCAGCAGCTTATTCAGGGGCCTGCGGAACACTGAAGCTTTCTTT
>TRBD1|TRBV2|TRBJ2-2|NA
CASSHRGDYTGELFF
TGTGCCAGCAGTCACAGGGGGGATTACACCGGGGAGCTGTTTTTT
>NA|TRBV6-5|TRBJ1-2|NA
CASSYSHRGGGYTF
TGTGCCAGCAGTTACTCTCATCGAGGAGGTGGCTACACCTTC
>NA|TRBV30|TRBJ1-1|once
CAWSVQSNTEAFF
TGTGCCTGGAGTGTACAATCGAACACTGAAGCTTTCTTT
>NA|TRBV4-3|TRBJ2-2|few
CASSLISNTGELFF
TGCGCCAGCAGCCTAATATCGAACACCGGGGAGCTGTTTTTT
>TRBD2|TRBV7-2|TRBJ2-1|NA
CASLSGRREQFF
TGTGCCAGCCTCAGCGGGAGACGCGAGCAGTTCTTC
>NA|TRBV5-6|TRBJ1-3|NA
CASSLLYRDPGNTIYF
TGTGCCAGCAGCTTGCTCTACAGGGATCCAGGAAACACCATATATTTT
>NA|TRBV7-2|TRBJ2-1|NA
CASSLSGGTAYNEQFF
TGTGCCAGCAGCTTAAGCGGCGGCACAGCCTACAATGAGCAGTTCTTC
>NA|TRBV7-9|TRBJ2-3|NA
CASSRGGSQGTDTQYF
TGTGCCAGCAGTCGAGGGGGTAGCCAAGGCACAGATACGCAGTATTTT